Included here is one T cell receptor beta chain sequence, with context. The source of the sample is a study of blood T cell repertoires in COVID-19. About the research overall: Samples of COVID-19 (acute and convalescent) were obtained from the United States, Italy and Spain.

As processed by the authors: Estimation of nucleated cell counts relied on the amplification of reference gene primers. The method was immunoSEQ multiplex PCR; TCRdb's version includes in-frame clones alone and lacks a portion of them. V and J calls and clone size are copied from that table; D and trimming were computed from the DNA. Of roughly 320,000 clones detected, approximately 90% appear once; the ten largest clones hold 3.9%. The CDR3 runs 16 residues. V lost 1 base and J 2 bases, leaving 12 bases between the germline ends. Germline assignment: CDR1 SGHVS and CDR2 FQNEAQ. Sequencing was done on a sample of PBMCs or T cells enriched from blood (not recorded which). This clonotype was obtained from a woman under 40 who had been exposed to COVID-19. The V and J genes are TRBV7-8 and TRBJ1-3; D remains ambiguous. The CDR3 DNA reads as TGTGCCAGCAGCTTAGGCCCTCACAGTGCTGGAAACACCATATATTTT. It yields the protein CASSLGPHSAGNTIYF.